The T cell receptor beta chain under discussion was sequenced for a study of patients and donors after allogeneic stem cell transplantation. J gave up 4 bases and V 1 base, and 4 bases lay outside the gene matches. This CDR3 is 14 amino acids long. TCRdb reanalysed the RT-PCR reads using MiXCR and keeps one entry per CDR3 protein. The sample has about 960,000 distinct CDR3 sequences, approximately 18% seen once; the top ten hold 6%. This clonotype was detected ten times or more. Material for sequencing was blood, either unsorted or a sorted T cell fraction (not recorded which). This rearrangement joins TRBV12-3 or TRBV12-4 to TRBJ2-7, with 7 bases fitting TRBD1. This TCR came from a human donor who was either an allogeneic HSCT recipient or a stem cell or donor lymphocyte infusion donor (not recorded which). It is not recorded whose cells these are; they may come from a transplant donor. CDR3 sequence (DNA): TGTGCCAGCAGTTTAGGTGGCAGGGGGTACGAGCAGTACTTC. Encoded protein: CASSLGGRGYEQYF.